This TCR beta chain was profiled in a study of T cell responses to AZD1222 COVID-19 vaccine (dated by TCRdb to the early 2020s). Regarding the study in general: A total of 230 or so trial participants underwent TCR sequencing, of whom some 210 received two doses of AZD1222 and approximately 25 received two doses of the MenACWY control vaccine. Trial participants were enrolled by age into 18-55, 56-69 and 70-plus year subgroups, with around 150, 28 and 57 TCR-sequenced participants respectively.

The CDR3 regions of human TCRbeta chains were subjected to immunosequencing. From the authors' description of their analysis: TCRs in the repertoires were compared against a reference library of SARS-CoV-2-specific TCRs that had been generated with the MIRA antigen-specificity platform. Breadth meant the fraction of unique TCRs that were SARS-CoV-2-associated, whereas depth meant the fraction of total T cells that were SARS-CoV-2-associated. Using the MIRA data, every spike-specific TCR was mapped to the spike region that the TCR reacted to and assigned to either a CD4 or a CD8 class. Log10-transformed breadth and depth values were compared by one-way ANOVA with Sidak's multiple comparisons tests. The table comes from immuneACCESS by way of TCRdb, which keeps in-frame sequences with V and J called. Part of the clones is missing from these tables; in studies checked, under half for an unresolved V gene and the rest for unknown reasons. V and J calls and clone size are copied from that table; D and trimming were computed from the DNA. Here the sample has about 140,000 clones; about nine tenths occur a single time. The ten largest clones take up roughly 1.7% of the sample.

The label giving this sample's time point can be read as: about 28 days (+/-7) after the second vaccine dose. Because spike-specific TCR depth and breadth did not differ between the two schedules, AZD1222 recipients who got a second dose at roughly 4 weeks were pooled with those who got a second dose at roughly 12 weeks. Vaccinee samples came from UK trials COV001 and COV002, including a single-blind randomized controlled phase 2/3 trial of AZD1222 (ChAdOx1 nCoV-19) in healthy adults. For TCRbeta chain sequencing, PBMC samples were collected from trial participants at day 0 and at day 28 after the second dose. This clone turned up a few times. Its cognate antigen has yet to be identified. No much larger clone exists at a distance of one base, and base qualities are not known. Via the germline V gene, CDR1 is SGDLS and CDR2 YYNGEE. The CDR3, from cysteine to phenylalanine, totals 15 residues. The read is trimmed to its CDR3 DNA, 45 bases read in frame from base 1. V is pruned by 3 bases and J by 1 base, leaving 3 bases of the junction without a gene match.

Beyond this particular receptor, the publication reports: No day 14 peak-response samples were available, so repertoires were characterized only after the peak T cell response. Nearly half of unique spike-specific TCRs reportedly recognized epitopes outside regions mutated in the B.1.351 and B.1.1.7 variants. Most participants were white British and females outnumbered males, and the authors suggested that clonal diversity may have been underestimated. Conclusions about previously exposed vaccinees were limited because only six AZD1222 recipients were SARS-CoV-2 seropositive at baseline. A significant rise in spike-specific TCR breadth and depth was observed after two AZD1222 doses relative to day 0 and relative to MenACWY recipients. Vaccine-associated CD4 TCRs spanned the whole spike protein, with dominant responses in regions 160-218 and 743-854. The 56-69-year group was small, and its depth increase did not reach significance, likely because of low power.

This TCR derives from an adult who received the AZD1222 COVID-19 vaccine. The sequence links TRBV9 to TRBJ2-7, with 11 bases aligning to TRBD2. This specimen consisted of peripheral blood, obtained 28 days after the second AZD1222 dose. Read as DNA, the sequence is TGTGCCAGCAGCGCCCGGACTAGCGGGTCCTACGAGCAGTACTTC. It is translated as CASSARTSGSYEQYF.